Listed below are T cell receptor beta chains from one sample, sequenced in a study of blood T cell repertoires in COVID-19. Produced via immunoSEQ multiplex PCR; TCRdb's table is partial and in-frame only. In the table there are roughly 230,000 clones, around 82% of which are singletons. The sample was peripheral blood. These receptors all stem from a man aged 35-49 years with active or convalescent COVID-19. Both conserved end residues are part of each CDR3. D genes are given only for firm matches. A row's size may be missing; if present it is once, few, many or a size class.

size	D	J	V	CDR3	DNA
.	.	TRBJ2-7	TRBV10-2	CASSETGEQYF	TGCGCCAGCAGTGAGACGGGGGAGCAGTACTTC
few	TRBD1	TRBJ1-2	TRBV6-5	CASRGQLNYGYTF	TGTGCCAGCAGGGGACAGCTAAACTATGGCTACACCTTC
.	TRBD1	TRBJ1-2	TRBV18	CASSLTGESRGYTF	TGTGCCAGCTCACTGACAGGGGAGTCGCGGGGCTACACCTTC
.	.	TRBJ2-2	TRBV3-1/TRBV3-2	CASRIQGSTGELFF	TGTGCCAGCAGGATTCAGGGTTCGACCGGGGAGCTGTTTTTT
.	.	TRBJ2-1	TRBV5-1	CASTLEEAQLNEQFF	TGCGCCAGCACCTTGGAGGAGGCCCAATTGAATGAGCAGTTCTTC
.	TRBD2	TRBJ2-2	TRBV7-6	CASSLRLAGGTGELFF	TGTGCCAGCAGCCTACGTTTAGCGGGAGGGACCGGGGAGCTGTTTTTT
.	TRBD1	TRBJ2-7	TRBV5-1	CASSLGQGTEQYF	TGCGCCAGCAGCCTGGGACAGGGGACCGAGCAGTACTTC
.	.	TRBJ2-3	TRBV19	CASSIGGADTQYF	TGTGCCAGTAGTATCGGGGGAGCAGATACGCAGTATTTT
.	.	TRBJ1-1	TRBV7-2	CASSSQGGATEAFF	TGTGCCAGCAGCTCACAGGGAGGGGCAACTGAAGCTTTCTTT
.	TRBD1	TRBJ1-2	TRBV19	CASSIQGQNYGYTF	TGTGCCAGTAGTATCCAGGGACAGAACTATGGCTACACCTTC
.	TRBD1	TRBJ2-7	TRBV29-1	CSVGQGREQYF	TGCAGCGTTGGACAGGGGCGCGAGCAGTACTTC
.	.	TRBJ1-5	TRBV27	CASGGQNNQPQHF	TGTGCCAGCGGGGGACAAAACAATCAGCCCCAGCATTTT
.	.	TRBJ2-5	TRBV3-1/TRBV3-2	CASSRSTTPQETQYF	TGTGCCAGCAGCAGGTCGACTACTCCCCAAGAGACCCAGTACTTC
.	.	TRBJ2-2	TRBV19	CASIRGGWNTGELFF	TGTGCCAGTATCAGGGGCGGATGGAACACCGGGGAGCTGTTTTTT
few	.	TRBJ1-1	TRBV29-1	CSVFSGGLSDTEAFF	TGCAGCGTTTTCAGCGGGGGCCTATCGGACACTGAAGCTTTCTTT
.	.	TRBJ2-2	TRBV3-1/TRBV3-2	CASSPLGAPSTGELFF	TGTGCCAGCAGCCCCCTAGGGGCCCCGAGCACCGGGGAGCTGTTTTTT
.	.	TRBJ1-5	TRBV4-2	CASSQEGAVSNQPQHF	TGTGCCAGCAGCCAAGAGGGGGCAGTTAGCAATCAGCCCCAGCATTTT
.	.	TRBJ1-5	TRBV6-2/TRBV6-3	CASSSGTRGNQPQHF	TGTGCCAGCAGTTCCGGGACTCGTGGCAATCAGCCCCAGCATTTT
.	.	TRBJ1-4	TRBV6-6	CATWHRANEKLFF	TGTGCCACCTGGCACAGGGCGAATGAAAAACTGTTTTTT
.	.	TRBJ1-2	TRBV6-5	CASSLRGAHGYTF	TGTGCCAGCAGTCTTCGGGGGGCACATGGCTACACCTTC
.	TRBD1	TRBJ1-6	TRBV30	CAWSEDRANSPLHF	TGTGCCTGGAGTGAGGACAGGGCTAATTCACCCCTCCACTTT
.	TRBD1	TRBJ1-1	TRBV6-5	CATYRDRAMNTEAFF	TGTGCCACCTACCGGGACAGGGCCATGAACACTGAAGCTTTCTTT
.	TRBD1	TRBJ2-7	TRBV12-3/TRBV12-4	CASSFETGYEQYF	TGTGCCAGCAGTTTCGAGACAGGGTACGAGCAGTACTTC
.	.	TRBJ2-7	TRBV13	CASSLEYSAEKYEQYF	TGTGCCAGCAGCTTAGAGTATAGCGCAGAAAAATACGAGCAGTACTTC
.	TRBD1	TRBJ1-1	TRBV5-1	CASSLFGQAGENTEAFF	TGCGCCAGCAGCTTATTTGGACAGGCTGGCGAAAACACTGAAGCTTTCTTT
once	.	TRBJ1-5	TRBV6-4	CASSSQGGNQPQHF	TGTGCCAGCAGTTCCCAAGGGGGCAATCAGCCCCAGCATTTT
.	TRBD1	TRBJ1-1	TRBV24-1	CATSVGTGEAFF	TGTGCCACCAGTGTTGGGACAGGCGAAGCTTTCTTT
.	TRBD2	TRBJ2-3	TRBV2	CASSEGSGRFYTQYF	TGTGCCAGCAGTGAAGGAAGCGGGAGGTTTTATACGCAGTATTTT
few	.	TRBJ1-2	TRBV19	CASKRQDNYGYTF	TGTGCCAGTAAAAGGCAGGATAACTATGGCTACACCTTC
.	.	TRBJ1-3	TRBV9	CASSAMDSTGNTIYF	TGTGCCAGCAGCGCAATGGACAGTACGGGAAACACCATATATTTT
.	.	TRBJ1-1	TRBV4-3	CASSQFQGTGEAFF	TGCGCCAGCAGCCAATTTCAGGGGACGGGTGAAGCTTTCTTT
.	.	TRBJ1-2	TRBV27	CASRAQANYGYTF	TGTGCCAGCAGGGCACAAGCTAACTATGGCTACACCTTC
once	TRBD1	TRBJ2-5	TRBV7-9	CASSLGTGGQETQYF	TGTGCCAGCAGCTTGGGGACAGGGGGCCAAGAGACCCAGTACTTC
.	TRBD1	TRBJ2-7	TRBV11-2	CASSLQGAPLPYEQYF	TGTGCCAGCAGCCTACAGGGGGCGCCTCTTCCCTACGAGCAGTACTTC
.	TRBD2	TRBJ2-1	TRBV11-3	CASSLDPPTSGNLNNEQFF	TGTGCCAGCAGCTTAGATCCTCCGACTAGCGGGAACCTCAACAATGAGCAGTTCTTC
.	.	TRBJ1-5	TRBV12-3/TRBV12-4	CASSFDFDQPQHF	TGTGCCAGCAGTTTTGACTTTGATCAGCCCCAGCATTTT
.	TRBD1	TRBJ1-6	TRBV30	CAWNKQGNSPLHF	TGTGCCTGGAATAAACAGGGGAATTCACCCCTCCACTTT
.	.	TRBJ1-4	TRBV6-5	CASSYSRGRTNEKLFF	TGTGCCAGCAGTTACTCCCGCGGCAGAACTAATGAAAAACTGTTTTTT
.	.	TRBJ1-3	TRBV6-5	CASRSQTGNTIYF	TGTGCCAGCAGATCCCAGACTGGAAACACCATATATTTT
.	.	TRBJ2-7	TRBV24-1	CATSDQRRPTYEQYF	TGTGCCACCAGCGACCAGCGGAGACCAACCTACGAGCAGTACTTC